A selection of T cell receptor beta chains follows, all from one sample in a study of blood T cell repertoires in COVID-19. Using immunoSEQ multiplex PCR, the repertoire was profiled, and TCRdb retains in-frame clones only, with some absent. The sample has roughly 250,000 clones; approximately 86% are singletons. Sequencing was performed on PBMCs or T cells enriched from blood (not recorded which). The receptors were gathered from a woman aged 45 to 65 who had recovered from COVID-19. The CDR3 runs from the conserved cysteine through the conserved F or W. The order of the fields is D gene, CDR3 length, clone size, J gene, V gene, CDR3 DNA, CDR3 protein. The D gene is left open where the match is weak. Rows may omit the clone size; those that give it use once, few, many or a size class.

D: TRBD2; length: 17; size: NA; J: TRBJ2-1; V: TRBV28; DNA: TGTGCCAGCAGTGCAAATAGCGGGAGAGCTTCCTACAATGAGCAGTTCTTC; CDR3: CASSANSGRASYNEQFF
D: NA; length: 15; size: NA; J: TRBJ2-7; V: TRBV11-3; DNA: TGTGCCAGCAGCTTAGATCGCGGGGCCCTCAACGAGCAGTACTTC; CDR3: CASSLDRGALNEQYF
D: NA; length: 15; size: few; J: TRBJ1-1; V: TRBV6-5; DNA: TGTGCCAGCAGCGAGGGCGTCCAGGCATGGACTGAAGCTTTCTTT; CDR3: CASSEGVQAWTEAFF
D: TRBD1; length: 14; size: NA; J: TRBJ1-5; V: TRBV29-1; DNA: TGCAGCGTGCAACAGGGGGCTGGCAATCAGCCCCAGCATTTT; CDR3: CSVQQGAGNQPQHF
D: NA; length: 15; size: NA; J: TRBJ1-5; V: TRBV7-2; DNA: TGTGCCAGCAGCTTAGGTGGGAGGGGCGAAGAGCCCCAGCATTTT; CDR3: CASSLGGRGEEPQHF
D: TRBD1; length: 13; size: NA; J: TRBJ1-1; V: TRBV29-1; DNA: TGCAGCGCCCGACAGGGGGAGAACACTGAAGCTTTCTTT; CDR3: CSARQGENTEAFF
D: TRBD1; length: 17; size: NA; J: TRBJ1-5; V: TRBV19; DNA: TGTGCCAGTTCCAGAGACAGGGGGCTGCTTAGCAATCAGCCCCAGCATTTT; CDR3: CASSRDRGLLSNQPQHF
D: TRBD1; length: 16; size: NA; J: TRBJ1-1; V: TRBV18; DNA: TGTGCCAGCTCACCACTCGACAGGGTCCCCACATCGGGAGCTTTCTTT; CDR3: CASSPLDRVPTSGAFF
D: TRBD1; length: 15; size: NA; J: TRBJ2-2; V: TRBV5-1; DNA: TGCGCCAGCAGCGAAAGGACAGGCAACACCGGGGAGCTGTTTTTT; CDR3: CASSERTGNTGELFF
D: NA; length: 14; size: NA; J: TRBJ1-2; V: TRBV18; DNA: TGTGCCAGCTCACCTTCATCACAGCTTATGAGCTACACCTTC; CDR3: CASSPSSQLMSYTF
D: TRBD1; length: 15; size: NA; J: TRBJ2-7; V: TRBV6-2/TRBV6-3; DNA: TGTGCCAGCAGTCCGACACCCGACAGGGCCTACGAGCAGTACTTC; CDR3: CASSPTPDRAYEQYF
D: TRBD1; length: 14; size: NA; J: TRBJ1-1; V: TRBV7-9; DNA: TGTGCCAGCAGACGAACAGGGGAAATCACTGAAGCTTTCTTT; CDR3: CASRRTGEITEAFF
D: TRBD1; length: 17; size: NA; J: TRBJ2-5; V: TRBV9; DNA: TGTGCCAGCAGCGTGGAAGGGACAGGGGTCCCTTCAGAGACCCAGTACTTC; CDR3: CASSVEGTGVPSETQYF
D: NA; length: 13; size: NA; J: TRBJ1-1; V: TRBV19; DNA: TGTGCCAGTAGTTTGACAGTGAACACTGAAGCTTTCTTT; CDR3: CASSLTVNTEAFF
D: TRBD1; length: 13; size: once; J: TRBJ1-2; V: TRBV27; DNA: TGTGCCAGCAGTGGACAGGGGAACTATGGCTACACCTTC; CDR3: CASSGQGNYGYTF
D: TRBD1; length: 19; size: NA; J: TRBJ2-5; V: TRBV5-1; DNA: TGCGCCAGCAGCTTGCCTCGCGCTTCCGGGACAGGGGCAAAAGAGACCCAGTACTTC; CDR3: CASSLPRASGTGAKETQYF
D: TRBD2; length: 16; size: once; J: TRBJ2-3; V: TRBV28; DNA: TGTGCCAGCAGTCTAGCTAGCGGGGGGGACACAGATACGCAGTATTTT; CDR3: CASSLASGGDTDTQYF
D: NA; length: 15; size: NA; J: TRBJ1-4; V: TRBV2; DNA: TGTGCCAGCATCCGAGACTCCGGAACTAATGAAAAACTGTTTTTT; CDR3: CASIRDSGTNEKLFF